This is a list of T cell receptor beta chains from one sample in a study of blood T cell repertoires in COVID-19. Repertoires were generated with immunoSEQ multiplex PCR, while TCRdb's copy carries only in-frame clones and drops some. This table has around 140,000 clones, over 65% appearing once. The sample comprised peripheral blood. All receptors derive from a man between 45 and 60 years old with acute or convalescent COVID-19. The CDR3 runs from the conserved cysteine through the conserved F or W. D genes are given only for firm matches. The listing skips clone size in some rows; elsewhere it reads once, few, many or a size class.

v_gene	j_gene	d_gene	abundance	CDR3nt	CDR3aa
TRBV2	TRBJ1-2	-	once	TGTGCCAGCAGTATCAGAGGCTACACCTTC	CASSIRGYTF
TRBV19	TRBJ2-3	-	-	TGTGCCAGTAGTTTGTCGACACTTACTTCTAGCACAGATACGCAGTATTTT	CASSLSTLTSSTDTQYF
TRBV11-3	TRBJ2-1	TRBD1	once	TGTGCCAGCAGCTTGGCAACTACAGGGGGTGAGCAGTTCTTC	CASSLATTGGEQFF
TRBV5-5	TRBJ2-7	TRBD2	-	TGTGCCAGCACCGGGTACGGCGGGGGATCCTACGAGCAGTACTTC	CASTGYGGGSYEQYF
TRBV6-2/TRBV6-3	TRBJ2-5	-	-	TGTGCCAGCAGTTACACCGACTACCCCCGGGAGACCCAGTACTTC	CASSYTDYPRETQYF
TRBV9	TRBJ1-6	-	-	TGTGCCAGCAGCGTCGCCGGACAATCTAATTCACCCCTCCACTTT	CASSVAGQSNSPLHF
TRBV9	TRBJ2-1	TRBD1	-	TGTGCCAGCAGCGTAGTCGGGACAGGGGGTGATGAGCAGTTCTTC	CASSVVGTGGDEQFF
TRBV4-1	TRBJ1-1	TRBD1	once	TGCGCCAGCAGCCAGGGACAGGGGATGTCCACTGAAGCTTTCTTT	CASSQGQGMSTEAFF
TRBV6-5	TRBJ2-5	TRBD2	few	TGTGCCAGCATGGCGGGGGGGGAGACCCAGTACTTC	CASMAGGETQYF
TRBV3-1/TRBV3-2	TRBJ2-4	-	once	TGTGCCAGCAGCCAACTAGCCAAAAACATTCAGTACTTC	CASSQLAKNIQYF
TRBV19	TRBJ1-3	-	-	TGTGCCAGTAGTACACAGGGTACTGGAAACACCATATATTTT	CASSTQGTGNTIYF
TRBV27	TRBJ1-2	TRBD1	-	TGTGCCAGCAGGCTACGGACAGGCCTTAACTATGGCTACACCTTC	CASRLRTGLNYGYTF
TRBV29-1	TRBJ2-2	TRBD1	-	TGCAGCGTAACCCGGACAGGGAGAAACACCGGGGAGCTGTTTTTT	CSVTRTGRNTGELFF
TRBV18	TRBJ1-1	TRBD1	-	TGTGCCAGCTCACCTAGGGGGACAGGAAACACTGAAGCTTTCTTT	CASSPRGTGNTEAFF
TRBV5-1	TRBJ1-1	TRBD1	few	TGCGCCAGCAGCTTGGCTAGTGCACAGGGGGCAGGGACTGAAGCTTTCTTT	CASSLASAQGAGTEAFF
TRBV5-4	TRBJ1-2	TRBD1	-	TGTGCCAGCAGCACCCGAGGACAGGGCCTCTATGGCTACACCTTC	CASSTRGQGLYGYTF
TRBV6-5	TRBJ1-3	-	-	TGTGCCAGCAGTTATCAGGGAGGGAGTTTTCGAAACACCATATATTTT	CASSYQGGSFRNTIYF
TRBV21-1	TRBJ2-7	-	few	TGTGCCAGCAGCACGCGGGAGACCTGCTACGAGCAGTACTTC	CASSTRETCYEQYF
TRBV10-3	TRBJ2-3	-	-	TGTGCCCAAGGTAGCAGCACAGATACGCAGTATTTT	CAQGSSTDTQYF
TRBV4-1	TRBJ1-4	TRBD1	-	TGCGCCAGCAGCCATAGGCAGGGGGCAACTAATGAAAAACTGTTTTTT	CASSHRQGATNEKLFF
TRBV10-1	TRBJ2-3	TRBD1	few	TGCGCCAGCAGTGATACGGGACAGGGTTCCGGAGATACGCAGTATTTT	CASSDTGQGSGDTQYF
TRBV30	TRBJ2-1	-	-	TGTGCCTGGAGTGCCCTCCTGGGGCATGAGCAGTTCTTC	CAWSALLGHEQFF
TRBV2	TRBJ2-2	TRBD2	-	TGTGCCAGCACCCAGCGGGGGGCCGGGGAGCTGTTTTTT	CASTQRGAGELFF
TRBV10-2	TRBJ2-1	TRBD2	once	TGCGCCAGCAGTGGGGTGAGCGGGGGGGCCAATGAGCAGTTCTTC	CASSGVSGGANEQFF
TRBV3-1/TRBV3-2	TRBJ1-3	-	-	TGTGCCAGCAGCCAAGTGGGCCCGAGTGGAAACACCATATATTTT	CASSQVGPSGNTIYF
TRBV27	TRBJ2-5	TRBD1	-	TGTGCCAGCAGTTTATCCTCGAAACAGGGGAGAAAGACCCAGTACTTC	CASSLSSKQGRKTQYF
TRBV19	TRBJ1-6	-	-	TGTGCCAGTAGTATAGGCGGGGATTCACCCCTCCACTTT	CASSIGGDSPLHF
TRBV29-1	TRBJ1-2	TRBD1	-	TGCAGCGTGGGGACAGGTTCCTATGGCTACACCTTC	CSVGTGSYGYTF
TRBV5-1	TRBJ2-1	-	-	TGCGCCAGCAGCCCGGGGGACTTCCCCGGTGAGCAGTTCTTC	CASSPGDFPGEQFF